The sequence of this TCR beta chain was determined in a study of human T cells and chemical hapten exposure. TCRdb independently ran MiXCR on the RACE reads; one entry per CDR3 protein. The table has tens of thousands of distinct CDR3 sequences, around 9.5% seen once; the top ten hold roughly 3.5%. V was cut by 6 bases and J by 7 bases, with 28 bases left in between. The CDR3 contains 18 residues. As for time point: pre-sensitization, week 0. Treatment here: therapeutic diphenylcyclopropenone sensitization with weekly scalp DPC. Here the sequenced sample was whole blood, taken in connection with sensitization to the hapten diphenylcyclopropenone (DPC). The chain combines TRBV12-3 or TRBV12-4 with TRBJ2-1; the D gene is possibly TRBD1 (5 bases). This clonotype originated in a middle-aged woman with alopecia areata. Some clones in this sample may be carry-over from other donors' samples. CDR3 loop: CASSFVRVLSSAYNEQFF. CDR3 in DNA: TGTGCCAGCAGCTTTGTCAGGGTTCTGAGCTCTGCGTATAATGAGCAGTTCTTC.